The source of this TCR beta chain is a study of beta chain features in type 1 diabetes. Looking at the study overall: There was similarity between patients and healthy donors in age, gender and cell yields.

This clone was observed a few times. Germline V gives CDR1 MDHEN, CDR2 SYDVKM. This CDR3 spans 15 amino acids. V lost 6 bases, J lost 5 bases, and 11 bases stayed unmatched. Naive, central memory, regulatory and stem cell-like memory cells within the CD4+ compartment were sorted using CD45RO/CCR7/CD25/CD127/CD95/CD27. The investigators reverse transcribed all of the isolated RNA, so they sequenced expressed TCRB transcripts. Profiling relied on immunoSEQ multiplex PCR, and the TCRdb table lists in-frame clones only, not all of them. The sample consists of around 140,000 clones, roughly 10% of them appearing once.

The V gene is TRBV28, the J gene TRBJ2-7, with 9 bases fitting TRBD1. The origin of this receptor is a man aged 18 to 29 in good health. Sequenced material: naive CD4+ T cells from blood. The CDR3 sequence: CASSQPGQGSHEQYF. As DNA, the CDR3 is TGTGCCAGCAGCCAGCCGGGACAGGGTTCCCACGAGCAGTACTTC.